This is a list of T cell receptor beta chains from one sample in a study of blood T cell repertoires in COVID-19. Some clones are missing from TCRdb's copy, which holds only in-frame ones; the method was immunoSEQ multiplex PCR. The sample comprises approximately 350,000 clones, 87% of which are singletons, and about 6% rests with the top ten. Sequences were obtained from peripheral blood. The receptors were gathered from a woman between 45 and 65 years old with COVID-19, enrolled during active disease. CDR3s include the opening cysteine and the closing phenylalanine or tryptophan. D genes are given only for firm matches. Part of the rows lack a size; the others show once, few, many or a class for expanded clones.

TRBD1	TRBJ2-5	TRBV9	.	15	CASSEGTAIQETQYF	TGTGCCAGCAGCGAAGGGACAGCAATCCAAGAGACCCAGTACTTC
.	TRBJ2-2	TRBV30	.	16	CAWSHSPPLNTGELFF	TGTGCCTGGAGTCACAGTCCGCCCCTAAACACCGGGGAGCTGTTTTTT
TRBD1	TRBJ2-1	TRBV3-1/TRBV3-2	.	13	CASKDRPNNEQFF	TGTGCCAGCAAGGACAGGCCCAACAATGAGCAGTTCTTC
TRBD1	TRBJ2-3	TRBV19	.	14	CASQRQGSTDTQYF	TGTGCCAGTCAACGACAGGGAAGCACAGATACGCAGTATTTT
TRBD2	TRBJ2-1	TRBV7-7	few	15	CASSFGSGRYNEQFF	TGTGCCAGCAGCTTTGGGAGCGGGAGGTACAATGAGCAGTTCTTC
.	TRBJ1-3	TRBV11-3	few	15	CASSLAGRRGNTIYF	TGTGCCAGCAGCTTAGCTGGCAGAAGAGGAAACACCATATATTTT
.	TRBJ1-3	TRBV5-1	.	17	CASSLAPGGDSGNTIYF	TGCGCCAGCAGCTTGGCTCCCGGAGGTGACTCTGGAAACACCATATATTTT
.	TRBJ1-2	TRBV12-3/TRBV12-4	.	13	CASSFKGDYGYTF	TGCGCCAGCAGTTTCAAGGGGGACTATGGCTACACCTTC
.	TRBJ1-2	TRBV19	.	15	CASSIQDRPNYGYTF	TGTGCCAGTAGTATCCAGGACAGACCTAACTATGGCTACACCTTC
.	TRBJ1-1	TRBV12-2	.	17	CASRLVPLDSYYTEAFF	TGTGCAAGTCGCTTAGTTCCGTTAGACAGTTACTACACTGAAGCTTTCTTT
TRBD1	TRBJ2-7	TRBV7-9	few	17	CASSPGSGTGGIYEQYF	TGTGCCAGCAGCCCGGGTAGTGGGACAGGGGGAATCTACGAGCAGTACTTC
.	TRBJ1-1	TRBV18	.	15	CASSPTGYMNTEAFF	TGTGCCAGCTCACCCACAGGGTACATGAACACTGAAGCTTTCTTT
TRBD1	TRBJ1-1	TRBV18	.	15	CASSRQGALNTEAFF	TGTGCCAGCTCAAGACAGGGGGCCCTGAACACTGAAGCTTTCTTT
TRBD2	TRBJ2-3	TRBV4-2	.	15	CASSQVLAGTDTQYF	TGTGCCAGCAGCCAAGTCCTAGCGGGCACAGATACGCAGTATTTT
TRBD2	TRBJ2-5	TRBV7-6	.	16	CASSSLAGPQGETQYF	TGTGCCAGCAGCTCACTAGCGGGGCCTCAGGGAGAGACCCAGTACTTC
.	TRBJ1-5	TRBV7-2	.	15	CASSFDDRFNQPQHF	TGTGCCAGCAGCTTCGACGACAGGTTCAATCAGCCCCAGCATTTT
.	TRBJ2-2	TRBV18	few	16	CASSPRTTPNTGELFF	TGTGCCAGCTCACCACGAACGACACCCAACACCGGGGAGCTGTTTTTT
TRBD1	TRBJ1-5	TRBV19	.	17	CASSRTGQPYSNQPQHF	TGTGCCAGTAGCCGAACGGGACAGCCATATAGCAATCAGCCCCAGCATTTT
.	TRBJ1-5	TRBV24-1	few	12	CATSDPMQPQHF	TGTGCCACCAGTGACCCAATGCAGCCCCAGCATTTT
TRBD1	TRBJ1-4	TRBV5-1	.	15	CASRVTGTANEKLFF	TGCGCCAGCAGGGTCACCGGGACAGCTAATGAAAAACTGTTTTTT
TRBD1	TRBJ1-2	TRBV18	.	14	CASSLRQGAAGYTF	TGTGCCAGCTCACTCCGACAGGGGGCGGCTGGCTACACCTTC
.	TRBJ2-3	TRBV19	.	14	CASSTSASTDTQYF	TGTGCCAGTAGTACCTCTGCGAGCACAGATACGCAGTATTTT
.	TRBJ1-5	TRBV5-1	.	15	CASSLGSGDNQPQHF	TGCGCCAGCAGCTTGGGGTCGGGGGACAATCAGCCCCAGCATTTT
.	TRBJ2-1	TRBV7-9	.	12	CASNGALNEQFF	TGTGCCAGCAATGGGGCTTTAAATGAGCAGTTCTTC
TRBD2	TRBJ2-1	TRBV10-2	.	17	CASSGTSGRSGYNEQFF	TGCGCCAGCAGCGGGACTAGCGGGAGAAGCGGGTACAATGAGCAGTTCTTC
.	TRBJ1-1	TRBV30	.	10	CAWQNTEAFF	TGTGCCTGGCAAAACACTGAAGCTTTCTTT
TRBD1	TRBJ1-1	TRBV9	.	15	CASSVGGQGNTEAFF	TGTGCCAGCAGCGTAGGTGGACAGGGGAACACTGAAGCTTTCTTT
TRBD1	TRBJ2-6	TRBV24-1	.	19	CATSDPPGQVSTGANVLTF	TGTGCCACCAGTGACCCACCGGGACAGGTGTCGACTGGGGCCAACGTCCTGACTTTC
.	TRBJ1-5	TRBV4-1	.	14	CASSQGAGDQPQHF	TGCGCCAGCAGCCAGGGAGCAGGGGATCAGCCCCAGCATTTT
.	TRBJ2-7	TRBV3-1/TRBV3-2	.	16	CASSRVGALSSYEQYF	TGTGCCAGCAGTCGGGTAGGAGCCCTGAGCTCCTACGAGCAGTACTTC
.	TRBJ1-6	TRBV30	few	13	CAWRVQGYSPLHF	TGTGCCTGGAGGGTGCAGGGGTACTCACCCCTCCACTTT
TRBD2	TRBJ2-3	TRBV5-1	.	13	CASSLEVTSIVYF	TGCGCCAGCAGCTTGGAGGTGACTAGCATCGTGTATTTT
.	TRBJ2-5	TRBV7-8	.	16	CASSLAPAGRGETQYF	TGTGCCAGCAGCTTAGCGCCAGCGGGAAGGGGGGAGACCCAGTACTTC